Included here is one TCR beta chain sequence, with context. Its target is not known. The junction departs from germline at one end; a sequencing error may be responsible. This CDR3 contains 11 residues. Per the germline V gene, CDR1 is SGHAT and CDR2 is FQNNGV. This sample is drawn from a study of radiotherapy plus CTLA-4 blockade in lung cancer. As for the study in general: Among enrolled patients, less than 20% responded and roughly 31% achieved disease control.

Method: immunoSEQ multiplex PCR; TCRdb's copy keeps in-frame clones and lacks some. The sample includes roughly 53,000 clones, about 83% of them seen just once. Study-wide findings and caveats: After radiotherapy and ipilimumab, tumor-derived clones expanded in peripheral blood. Reportedly, early blood T cell clone dynamics best predicted response, with interferon-beta.

The clonotype originates from a human donor with non-small cell lung cancer whose response to radiotherapy plus ipilimumab could not be evaluated. The chain has TRBV11-2 and TRBJ1-1, with 8 bases identical to TRBD1. Sequencing used peripheral blood, obtained from a patient treated with radiotherapy plus ipilimumab. CDR3 bases: TGTGCCAGCAGCTTCAGACAGGGGATAATCTTT. Translated: CASSFRQGIIF.